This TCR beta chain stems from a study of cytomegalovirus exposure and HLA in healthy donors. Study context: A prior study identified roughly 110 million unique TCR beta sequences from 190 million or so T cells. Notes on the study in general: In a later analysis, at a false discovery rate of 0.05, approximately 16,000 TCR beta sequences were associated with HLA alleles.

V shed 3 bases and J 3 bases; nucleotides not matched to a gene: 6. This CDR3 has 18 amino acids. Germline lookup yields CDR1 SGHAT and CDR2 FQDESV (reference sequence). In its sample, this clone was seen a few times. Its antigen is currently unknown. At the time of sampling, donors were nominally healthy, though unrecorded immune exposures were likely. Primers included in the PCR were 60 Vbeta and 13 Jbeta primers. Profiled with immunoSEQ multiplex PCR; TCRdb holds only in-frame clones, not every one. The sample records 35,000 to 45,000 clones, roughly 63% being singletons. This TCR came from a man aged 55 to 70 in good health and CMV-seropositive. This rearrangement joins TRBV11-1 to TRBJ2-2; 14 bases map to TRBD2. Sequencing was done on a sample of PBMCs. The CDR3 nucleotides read TGTGCCAGCAGCTTGGGGAGGGGACTAGCGGGAGACACCGGGGAGCTGTTTTTT. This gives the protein CASSLGRGLAGDTGELFF.